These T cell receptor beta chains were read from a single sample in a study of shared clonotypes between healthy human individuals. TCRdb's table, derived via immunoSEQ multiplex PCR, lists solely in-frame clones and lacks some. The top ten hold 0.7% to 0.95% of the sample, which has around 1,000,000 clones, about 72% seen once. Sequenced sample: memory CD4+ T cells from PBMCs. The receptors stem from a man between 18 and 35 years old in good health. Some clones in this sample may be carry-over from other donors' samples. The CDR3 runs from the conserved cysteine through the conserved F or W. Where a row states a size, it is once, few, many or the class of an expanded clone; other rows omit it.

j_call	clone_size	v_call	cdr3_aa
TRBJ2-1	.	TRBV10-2	CASLIYNEQFF
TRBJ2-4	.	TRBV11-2	CASSPVGGAGGGAKNIQYF
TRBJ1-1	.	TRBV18	CASSPQTDTEAFF
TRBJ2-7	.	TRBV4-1	CASSRTGTPEQYF
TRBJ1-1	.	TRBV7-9	CASSLRQANTEAFF
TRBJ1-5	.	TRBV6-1	CASSEGPRGYQPQHF
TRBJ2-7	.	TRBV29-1	CSVRQGVSEQYF
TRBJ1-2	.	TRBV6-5	CASSSRRGDGYTF
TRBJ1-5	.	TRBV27	CASSLSSGGLGQPQHF
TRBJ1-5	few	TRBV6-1	CASRLVGAGPQHF
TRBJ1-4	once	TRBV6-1	CASSAPIGGTNEKLFF
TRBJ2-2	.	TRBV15	CATSSGPGELFF
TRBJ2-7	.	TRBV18	CASSPTAGGSYEQYF
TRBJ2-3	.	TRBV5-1	CASSFDRTGGTDTQYF
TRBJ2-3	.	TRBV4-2	CASSQDPGRGTDTQYF
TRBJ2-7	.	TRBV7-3	CASSEGPSGPYEQYF
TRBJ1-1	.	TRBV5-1	CASSFGGQPNTEAFF
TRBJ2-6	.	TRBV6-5	CASGTSRSGANVLTF
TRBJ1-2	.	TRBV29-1	CSVERGGYGYTF
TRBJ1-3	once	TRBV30	CASPGTGVGNTIYF
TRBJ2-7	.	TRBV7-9	CASSHGTSGDEQYF
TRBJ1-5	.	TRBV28	CASSFITGEPQPQHF
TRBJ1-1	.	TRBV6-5	CASSSPHAEAFF
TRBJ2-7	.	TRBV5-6	CASNTRSGREAEQYF
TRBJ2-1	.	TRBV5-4	CASRNSSYNEQFF
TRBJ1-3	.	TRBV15	CATSRERVGGNTIYF
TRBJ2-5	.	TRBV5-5	CASSGWGAQLQETQYF
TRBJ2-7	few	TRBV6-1	CASGTGVYEQYF
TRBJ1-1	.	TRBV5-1	CASSLEFRNTEAFF
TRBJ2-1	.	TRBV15	CATSRDLLPNANEQFF
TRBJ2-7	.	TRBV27	CASSLSRNAFVGQYF
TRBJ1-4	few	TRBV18	CASSPEGVEKLFF
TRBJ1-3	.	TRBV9	CASSPWDREGNTIYF
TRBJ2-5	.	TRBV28	CASSDAGGRETQYF
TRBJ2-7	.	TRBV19	CASSRTSGGYEQYF
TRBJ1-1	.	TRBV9	CASSVDPGHLMNTEAFF
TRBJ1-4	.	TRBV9	CASSVSRGSEKLFF
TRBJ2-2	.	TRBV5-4	CASSSGGQGDTGELFF
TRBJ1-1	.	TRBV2	CASNGGTLNTEAFF
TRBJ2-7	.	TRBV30	CAGWKHGSSYEQYF
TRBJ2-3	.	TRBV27	CASKGRGTDTQYF
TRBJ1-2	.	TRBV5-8	CASSFLGEVGYTF
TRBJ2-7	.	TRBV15	CATSRAGLAPLCEQYF
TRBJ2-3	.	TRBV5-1	CASSWTGPTSTDTQYF
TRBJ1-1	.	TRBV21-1	CASSSHGGTEAFF
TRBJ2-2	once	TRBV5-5	CASSFREGNTGELFF
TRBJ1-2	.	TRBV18	CASSTDLGTGNFDYTF
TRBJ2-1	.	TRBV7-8	CASSYRRSAYNEQFF
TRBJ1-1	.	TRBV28	CASSLLGQGYTEAFF